The 22 T cell receptor beta chains reported below all come from one sample, sequenced in a study of monozygotic twins with inflammatory bowel disease. TCRdb reanalyzed the 5' RACE reads and collapses them to one entry per CDR3 protein, without DNA. The sample is made up of more than 300,000 distinct CDR3 sequences, and the top ten hold just over 2.5% of it. Specimen: blood. The receptors here all came from a human donor with ulcerative colitis or Crohn's disease, or a healthy co-twin of an affected twin (not recorded which).

V gene TRBV7-3 combines with J gene TRBJ2-1; TCRdb reports TRBD1, a call that lacks DNA to check it against. This CDR3 comprises 12 residues. The V gene's germline CDR1 is SGHTA and CDR2 FQGTGA. The CDR3: CASSTGQGEQFF.

This chain uses TRBV4-3 with TRBJ2-3; TCRdb returns TRBD2, unconfirmable since there is no DNA. CDR3 length equals 18 residues. Germline-derived CDR1 and CDR2 are LGHNA and YSLEER. This CDR3 reads CASSQEELSRALTDTQYF.

CDR3 region: CASSYRTAVNTEAFF. The V and J genes are TRBV27 and TRBJ1-1; TCRdb proposes TRBD1, but this gene call is untestable without DNA. In germline, CDR1 is MNHEY, CDR2 SMNVEV (reference sequence). The CDR3 length is 15 residues.

The genes are TRBV5-4 and TRBJ1-1; TCRdb designates TRBD1, a call that cannot be tested without DNA. CDR1 SGHNT and CDR2 YYREEE come from the germline V gene (reference sequence). The CDR3 sequence is 15 residues long. This CDR3 is CASSNGQGWNTEAFF.

The chain has TRBV18 and TRBJ1-1; TCRdb selects TRBD1, and the lack of DNA leaves this call unchecked. Looked up from germline, CDR1 is KGHSH and CDR2 is LQKENI. This CDR3 is built from 17 residues. CDR3 in amino acids: CASSPRTGGPSNTEAFF.

V usage is TRBV12-3 or TRBV12-4 and J usage is TRBJ2-1. The CDR3 has 11 amino acids. This CDR3 reads CASSLSFWQFF.

The chain has TRBV11-2 and TRBJ2-5; TCRdb proposes TRBD2, but this gene call is untestable without DNA. In germline, CDR1 is SGHAT, CDR2 FQNNGV. CDR3 length: 19 residues. The CDR3: CASSLDVRLAGVYQETQYF. Filled out from reference TRBV11-2 and TRBJ2-5, the complete variable domain reads EAGVAQSPRYKIIEKRQSVAFWCNPISGHATLYWYQQILGQGPKLLIQFQNNGVVDDSQLPKDRFSAERLKGVDSTLKIQPAKLEDSAVYLCASSLDVRLAGVYQETQYFGPGTRLLVL.

The gene calls are TRBV9 and TRBJ1-1. Germline CDR1 SGDLS, CDR2 YYNGEE. This CDR3 comprises 13 residues. CDR3 sequence: CASSVGRATEALF.

The V and J genes are TRBV12-3 or TRBV12-4 and TRBJ2-2. The CDR3 covers 15 residues. The CDR3 sequence is CASSLLLTSTGELFF.

V gene TRBV7-6 combines with J gene TRBJ2-6; TCRdb's D call of TRBD1 is untestable without DNA. The CDR3 loop spans 19 amino acids. Germline values: CDR1 SGHVS, CDR2 FNYEAQ. This CDR3 reads CASSYRQTGRTSGANVLTF.

This chain links TRBV29-1 with TRBJ2-6. The CDR3 has 13 amino acids. Germline V gene sequence: CDR1 SQVTM, CDR2 ANQGSEA. The CDR3 region is CSVEGSGANVLTF.

The rearrangement joins TRBV5-6 to TRBJ2-1. Germline V gene lookup returns CDR1 SGHDT and CDR2 YYEEEE. This CDR3 has 12 amino acids. The CDR3: CASSMAYNEQFF.

The chain employs TRBV5-1 and TRBJ2-1. In germline, CDR1 is SGHRS, CDR2 YFSETQ. The length of the CDR3 is 14 residues. CDR3 sequence: CASRVRAQYNEQFF. Drawing the rest from reference TRBV5-1 and TRBJ2-1, the complete variable domain is KAGVTQTPRYLIKTRGQQVTLSCSPISGHRSVSWYQQTPGQGLQFLFEYFSETQRNKGNFPGRFSGRQFSNSRSEMNVSTLELGDSALYLCASRVRAQYNEQFFGPGTRLTVL.

The chain is built from TRBV19 and TRBJ1-1; TCRdb returns TRBD1, unconfirmable since there is no DNA. From germline, CDR1 is LNHDA and CDR2 SQIVND (reference sequence). This CDR3 contains 13 residues. The CDR3 sequence is CASSNQGNTEAFF. The full variable domain, its missing parts supplied by reference TRBV19 and TRBJ1-1, is DGGITQSPKYLFRKEGQNVTLSCEQNLNHDAMYWYRQDPGQGLRLIYYSQIVNDFQKGDIAEGYSVSREKKESFPLTVTSAQKNPTAFYLCASSNQGNTEAFFGQGTRLTVV.

CDR3 protein: CAWSDPNELNQPQHF. This chain joins TRBV30 and TRBJ1-5. This CDR3 is 15 amino acids long. CDR1 GTSNPN and CDR2 SVGIG come from the germline V gene (reference sequence).

This rearrangement joins TRBV5-1 to TRBJ2-1; the D gene TCRdb calls, TRBD2, cannot be checked with no DNA. The germline CDR1 and CDR2 sequences are SGHRS and YFSETQ. The CDR3 consists of 17 residues. CDR3 residues: CASSLVPSGGGYNEQFF.

The gene calls are TRBV10-3 and TRBJ1-5. The CDR3 has 12 residues. Germline-derived CDR1 and CDR2 are ENHRY and SYGVKD. The CDR3 loop is CAISEYNQPQHF.

This chain connects TRBV10-3 to TRBJ1-1; absent DNA, TCRdb's TRBD1 call cannot be checked. Per germline, CDR1 ENHRY and CDR2 SYGVKD. The CDR3 is 17 amino acids. This chain's CDR3 is CAISESHRGPGVTEAFF.

The V call is TRBV6-2 or TRBV6-3, the J call TRBJ1-5. Germline CDR1 reads MNHEY; CDR2 reads SVGEGT. The CDR3 has 17 residues. The chain's CDR3 is CASSELRSGPWDQPQHF.

The chain employs TRBV4-3 and TRBJ2-1; TCRdb lists TRBD2, though no DNA is available to test this call. The CDR3 runs to 15 residues. CDR1 is LGHNA, CDR2 YSLEER, per germline. This CDR3 is CASSQVLASYNEQFF.

V is TRBV4-2 and J is TRBJ2-4; TCRdb designates TRBD1, a call that cannot be tested without DNA. The CDR3 loop spans 14 amino acids. Germline V gives CDR1 LGHNA, CDR2 YNFKEQ. The CDR3 here is CASSQDRGIDIQYF.

The chain combines TRBV28 with TRBJ2-7; TCRdb's assignment of TRBD1 cannot be checked, as there is no DNA. The CDR3 is made up of 17 amino acids. CDR1 and CDR2 from the germline V gene are MDHEN and SYDVKM. The CDR3 spells CASSSQHPGQGFYEQYF.